The 28 T cell receptor beta chains presented below share a single source sample, sequenced in a study of shared clonotypes between healthy human individuals. Sequencing was performed with immunoSEQ multiplex PCR; in TCRdb, only in-frame clones are kept and a portion is missing. The data show 1.6 million or so clones, roughly 96% seen once. Sequencing was done on a sample of naive CD4+ T cells sorted from blood. The subset here: CD45RA+ positively selected. The receptors were sampled from a man aged 25 to 45 in good health.

This chain links TRBV18 with TRBJ2-5; D remains ambiguous. Germline CDR1 and CDR2: KGHSH and LQKENI. V was trimmed by 3 bases and J by 5 bases, leaving 16 bases between them. The CDR3 covers 15 residues. As DNA, the CDR3 is TGTGCCAGCTCACCGCTCGAGGTTGGTTCGGAGACCCAGTACTTC. Amino acid sequence: CASSPLEVGSETQYF.

The chain links TRBV5-4 to TRBJ2-1; 9 bases map to TRBD2. The V segment lost 5 bases and the J segment 4 bases; nucleotides outside the gene matches: 7. Germline assignment: CDR1 SGHNT and CDR2 YYREEE (reference sequence). The CDR3 covers 15 residues. The DNA for the CDR3 is TGTGCCAGCAGAGAGACTAGCGGTACGTACAATGAGCAGTTCTTC. Translating it yields CASRETSGTYNEQFF.

This chain links TRBV5-4 with TRBJ2-1; D might be TRBD1 (6 bases). The CDR3 has 13 residues. Trimming removed 4 bases at V and 4 bases at J, with 9 bases between. Germline assignment: CDR1 SGHNT and CDR2 YYREEE (reference sequence). The CDR3 DNA is TGTGCCAGCAGCCAACAGGGATACAATGAGCAGTTCTTC. This translates into CASSQQGYNEQFF.

V and J are TRBV7-9 and TRBJ1-4, with 8 positions matching TRBD1. This CDR3 comprises 14 residues. Germline V gene lookup returns CDR1 SEHNR and CDR2 FQNEAQ (reference sequence). J was trimmed by 4 bases and V by 5 bases; bases with no gene match: 3. CDR3 nucleotide sequence: TGTGCCAGCAGCCGGGACAGGCTTAATGAAAAACTGTTTTTT. It codes for CASSRDRLNEKLFF.

This chain connects TRBV7-2 to TRBJ2-1; D gene uncertain. The CDR3 is made up of 15 amino acids. The V end was cut by 2 bases, the J end by 4 bases, with 12 bases between. Germline CDR1 SGHTA, CDR2 FQGNSA. The CDR3 DNA follows: TGTGCCAGCAGCTTACTAGGGTCGGAGTACAATGAGCAGTTCTTC. Residues: CASSLLGSEYNEQFF.

The V gene is TRBV5-5, the J gene TRBJ2-6; 7 bases are a match to TRBD1. The CDR3 contains 16 residues. Germline V gene data show CDR1 as SGHKS and CDR2 as YYEKEE (reference sequence). V was clipped by 0 bases and J by 2 bases; unmatched bases: 2. The CDR3 region has the DNA TGTGCCAGCAGCTTGGCCCAGGGGGCTGGGGCCAACGTCCTGACTTTC. Translation gives CASSLAQGAGANVLTF.

This chain uses TRBV4-1 with TRBJ2-3; D is possibly TRBD2 (6 bases). V was clipped by 2 bases and J by 5 bases, with 14 bases between them. This CDR3 contains 15 residues. CDR1 is MGHRA, CDR2 YSYEKL, per germline. The CDR3 is CASSQQYGSVDTQYF. The DNA of the CDR3 is TGCGCCAGCAGCCAACAGTACGGGAGTGTAGATACGCAGTATTTT.

The V call is TRBV7-8, the J call TRBJ1-2; TRBD1 is a possible D gene (5 bases). V dropped 5 bases and J dropped 11 bases, with 18 bases sitting between them. Per germline, CDR1 SGHVS and CDR2 FQNEAQ. This CDR3 has 13 amino acids. The CDR3 reads CASSTRGRSSYTF. Written as DNA, the CDR3 is TGTGCCAGCAGCACACGGGGACGTTCGAGTTACACCTTC.

The gene calls are TRBV11-2 and TRBJ2-5; no firm D call. The CDR3 extends over 15 amino acids. The germline gives CDR1 SGHAT, CDR2 FQNNGV. V shed 4 bases and J shed 4 bases, with 16 bases lying between them. The CDR3 nucleotides are TGTGCCAGCAGCTCTGGGAACCGAGTCGGAGAGACCCAGTACTTC. Translating gives CASSSGNRVGETQYF.

Note on this clone: In the same sample, other DNA sequences code for this CDR3. The J gene is TRBJ2-7, the V gene TRBV27, with 9 bases lining up with TRBD1. Per germline, CDR1 MNHEY and CDR2 SMNVEV (reference sequence). V gave up 2 bases and J gave up 2 bases; unmatched junction bases: 4. The CDR3 extends over 15 amino acids. CDR3 in DNA: TGTGCCAGCAGTTTACTGGGACAGGGAGCCTACGAGCAGTACTTC. It translates to CASSLLGQGAYEQYF.

The rearrangement joins TRBV10-1 to TRBJ2-7; 12 positions agree with TRBD2. Germline CDR1 reads WNHNN; CDR2 reads SYGVQD (reference sequence). Losses at the gene ends were 5 bases for V and 2 bases for J; bases not matched to a gene: 4. CDR3 length equals 15 residues. The CDR3 sequence is CASSRGLAGTYEQYF. As DNA, the CDR3 is TGCGCCAGCAGTCGCGGACTAGCGGGGACCTACGAGCAGTACTTC.

The chain couples TRBV7-9 to TRBJ2-7; the match to TRBD2 covers 10 bases. V lost 5 bases and J lost 7; bases outside the gene matches: 14. Per the germline V gene, CDR1 is SEHNR and CDR2 is FQNEAQ (reference sequence). The CDR3 contains 16 residues. DNA of the CDR3: TGTGCCAGCAGCCCCCTAGCCCTAGCGGGAGCAAGGGAGCAGTACTTC. Translation: CASSPLALAGAREQYF.

The genes are TRBV7-9 and TRBJ1-4; D gene ambiguous. The CDR3 totals 12 residues. Germline loops: CDR1 SEHNR, CDR2 FQNEAQ (reference sequence). V was cut by 6 bases and J by 8 bases, with 10 bases left in between. CDR3: CASSPLDEKLFF. The CDR3 region has the DNA TGTGCCAGCAGTCCCTTGGACGAAAAACTGTTTTTT.

The rearrangement joins TRBV29-1 to TRBJ2-3; perhaps TRBD2 as D (6 bases). The CDR3 covers 14 residues. Germline-derived CDR1 and CDR2 are SQVTM and ANQGSEA. Trimming cost V 6 bases and J 1 base, with 14 bases left between them. The CDR3 spells CSVGFSGGTDTQYF. DNA of the CDR3: TGCAGCGTGGGGTTTAGCGGAGGCACAGATACGCAGTATTTT.

The gene calls are TRBV2 and TRBJ1-5, with 9 nucleotides matching TRBD1. The CDR3 loop spans 18 amino acids. V shed 6 bases and J 5 bases; nucleotides not matched to a gene: 17. Germline assignment: CDR1 SNHLY and CDR2 FYNNEI. Here the CDR3 DNA reads TGTGCCAGCAGCGCTCAACCGGGACAGGGCCTTGGCGATCAGCCCCAGCATTTT. This translates into CASSAQPGQGLGDQPQHF.

This chain links TRBV6-1 with TRBJ2-7; 8 bases fit TRBD1. Germline CDR1 and CDR2: MNHNS and SASEGT. V lost 4 bases and J lost 3; bases outside the gene matches: 14. The CDR3 spans 17 residues. The CDR3 bases are TGTGCCAGCAGTGGAGCATATTCAGGGGGCATCCTCTACGAGCAGTACTTC. Its translation is CASSGAYSGGILYEQYF.

This chain's CDR3 is CASSPYNRGAYGYTF. CDR3 DNA sequence: TGTGCCAGCTCACCTTATAACAGGGGGGCCTATGGCTACACCTTC. This rearrangement joins TRBV18 to TRBJ1-2, with TRBD1 matching 8 bases. Trimming cost V 3 bases and J 4 bases; bases outside gene matches: 7. Germline CDR1 KGHSH, CDR2 LQKENI. The CDR3 contains 15 residues.

This clone was picked up one time. The J gene is TRBJ1-4, the V gene TRBV4-1; D is uncertain. The germline V gene encodes CDR1 MGHRA and CDR2 YSYEKL. This CDR3 has 16 residues. The ends were cut back, 3 bases at V and 0 bases at J, with 11 bases in the middle. The CDR3: CASSHLTTATNEKLFF. CDR3 DNA sequence: TGCGCCAGCAGCCACCTGACCACAGCAACTAATGAAAAACTGTTTTTT.

The chain has TRBV28 and TRBJ1-2, with unresolved D. V dropped 5 bases and J dropped 4 bases, with 14 bases sitting between them. The germline CDR1 and CDR2 sequences are MDHEN and SYDVKM. There are 14 residues in the CDR3. The CDR3 DNA sequence: TGTGCCAGCAGTCTGGCCCCAACCGTCTATGGCTACACCTTC. Translated, it gives CASSLAPTVYGYTF.

This chain uses TRBV7-8 with TRBJ1-2; perhaps TRBD1 as D (6 bases). CDR1 and CDR2 (germline): SGHVS, FQNEAQ. This CDR3 comprises 13 residues. Trimming left V 4 bases short and J 6 bases short, with 12 bases between. CDR3 DNA sequence: TGTGCCAGCAGCTACGACCGACAGGATGGCTACACCTTC. Translated: CASSYDRQDGYTF.

The chain has TRBV27 and TRBJ2-7; D perhaps matches TRBD1 (5 bases). Germline V lookup: CDR1 MNHEY, CDR2 SMNVEV (reference sequence). CDR3 length: 17 amino acids. Between the trimmed V and J ends, which lost 3 bases and 2 bases, there was a span of 20 bases. CDR3 sequence: CASSFLIGPRQPYEQYF. CDR3 DNA sequence: TGTGCCAGCAGTTTTTTAATCGGTCCGCGACAGCCCTACGAGCAGTACTTC.

The chain employs TRBV4-1 and TRBJ2-3, with D perhaps being TRBD1 or TRBD2 (6 bases each). The V gene's germline CDR1 is MGHRA and CDR2 YSYEKL. The CDR3 has 16 amino acids. V was pared by 5 bases and J by 1 base, with 16 bases between. The CDR3 DNA sequence: TGCGCCAGCAGCGGGGGGCCCTTTACGGGCACAGATACGCAGTATTTT. This translates into CASSGGPFTGTDTQYF.

This chain links TRBV28 with TRBJ2-1; D might be TRBD1 (8 bases). Trimming pared 6 bases from V and 9 bases from J, leaving 12 bases between. Germline V gene sequence: CDR1 MDHEN, CDR2 SYDVKM. The length of the CDR3 is 12 residues. CDR3 sequence: CASSTGGGEQFF. In nucleotides, the CDR3 is TGTGCCAGCAGCACAGGGGGGGGTGAGCAGTTCTTC.

This sequence joins TRBV10-3 and TRBJ2-7; the match to TRBD2 covers 7 bases. The V segment lost 7 bases and the J segment 1 base; nucleotides outside the gene matches: 16. This CDR3 spans 17 amino acids. Germline CDR1 and CDR2: ENHRY and SYGVKD. The CDR3 DNA reads as TGTGCCATCATGTCTGGGGGAGGGTCCCCTTTTTCCTACGAGCAGTACTTC. Its protein is CAIMSGGGSPFSYEQYF.

The chain has TRBV19 and TRBJ2-7; D might be TRBD2 (5 bases). CDR1 and CDR2 from the germline V gene are LNHDA and SQIVND (reference sequence). The length of the CDR3 is 16 residues. Trimming pared 1 base from V and 2 bases from J, leaving 15 bases between. The CDR3: CASSIGGGRATYEQYF. CDR3 DNA: TGTGCCAGTAGTATAGGCGGAGGCCGGGCGACCTACGAGCAGTACTTC.

This chain links TRBV27 with TRBJ2-3; 8 bases match TRBD2. Germline trimming cut 5 bases from V and 7 bases from J; bases unmatched to any gene: 11. CDR1 and CDR2 (germline): MNHEY, SMNVEV (reference sequence). The CDR3 loop spans 15 amino acids. Written as DNA, the CDR3 is TGTGCCAGCAGTCTAACAGGACTAGCACAAAATACGCAGTATTTT. Amino acids: CASSLTGLAQNTQYF.

This chain links TRBV6-1 with TRBJ1-2; D is unclear. Germline V gives CDR1 MNHNS, CDR2 SASEGT. CDR3 size: 15 residues. V lost 1 base and J 0 bases, leaving 9 bases between the germline ends. The CDR3 DNA reads TGTGCCAGCAGTGAAGGCCTCGGCGCTAACTATGGCTACACCTTC. Protein: CASSEGLGANYGYTF.

This sequence joins TRBV14 and TRBJ2-5; possible D gene TRBD2, 5 bases. CDR3 length equals 16 residues. CDR1 is SGHDN and CDR2 is FVKESK in the germline V gene. The V and J ends lost 1 base and 0 bases respectively, with 12 bases between them. CDR3 amino acids: CASSQVRGFNQETQYF. The CDR3 bases are TGTGCCAGCAGCCAAGTCCGGGGATTCAACCAAGAGACCCAGTACTTC.